A selection of T cell receptor beta chains follows, all from one sample in a study of T-cell reconstitution after alpha-beta-depleted transplantation in children. One entry per CDR3 protein results from TCRdb running MiXCR on the PCR reads. The sample lists about 980,000 distinct CDR3 sequences; roughly 29% were seen once. The sample was PBMCs, mostly from graft donor cells, taken 360 days after TCRalphabeta/CD19-depleted stem cell transplant. The receptor source for this set is a boy under three years old who had a stem cell transplant for SCID, so the T cells may come from the graft donor. Each CDR3 is given with its conserved first and last residue. Each record gives: CDR3 protein, CDR3 DNA, V gene, J gene, D gene, clone size. A D gene is named only where the DNA matches it firmly. Clone size, where shown, is once, few, many, or a class for clones that have expanded.

CDR3: CASSQQVPGVQPQHF
DNA: TGTGCCAGCAGTCAACAGGTCCCGGGCGTCCAGCCCCAGCATTTT
V: TRBV7-8
J: TRBJ1-5
D: NA
size: NA

CDR3: CASSIRGGNQPQHF
DNA: TGTGCCAGCAGCATCAGGGGAGGCAATCAGCCCCAGCATTTT
V: TRBV19
J: TRBJ1-5
D: NA
size: many

CDR3: CASSLGRRPETQYF
DNA: TGTGCCAGCTCACTAGGTCGTCGTCCAGAGACCCAGTACTTC
V: TRBV18
J: TRBJ2-5
D: NA
size: NA

CDR3: CASSQIKLAKNIQYF
DNA: TGCGCCAGCAGCCAAATAAAACTCGCCAAAAACATTCAGTACTTC
V: TRBV4-1
J: TRBJ2-4
D: NA
size: NA

CDR3: CASSFALGGVSSYEQYF
DNA: TGTGCCAGCAGCTTTGCCCTCGGCGGGGTTAGCTCCTACGAGCAGTACTTC
V: TRBV5-6
J: TRBJ2-7
D: NA
size: few

CDR3: CASSPSMQMMNTEAFF
DNA: TGTGCCAGCAGTCCCTCTATGCAGATGATGAACACTGAAGCTTTCTTT
V: TRBV27
J: TRBJ1-1
D: NA
size: NA

CDR3: CISVPEASDRSNTGELFF
DNA: NA
V: TRBV7-5
J: TRBJ2-2
D: NA
size: NA

CDR3: CASSRIGGPNQPQHF
DNA: TGTGCCAGCAGCCGGATCGGGGGCCCCAATCAGCCCCAGCATTTT
V: TRBV6-2/TRBV6-3
J: TRBJ1-5
D: NA
size: NA

CDR3: CASRTGESPEGYTF
DNA: TGTGCCAGCCGGACAGGGGAAAGCCCCGAGGGCTACACCTTC
V: TRBV12-3/TRBV12-4
J: TRBJ1-2
D: TRBD1
size: few

CDR3: CASNRGDSNQPQHF
DNA: TGTGCCAGCAACAGGGGGGACAGCAATCAGCCCCAGCATTTT
V: TRBV6-1
J: TRBJ1-5
D: TRBD1
size: NA

CDR3: CATSPQGRAGGYNEQFF
DNA: TGTGCCACCAGCCCCCAGGGGCGGGCGGGGGGCTACAATGAGCAGTTCTTC
V: TRBV15
J: TRBJ2-1
D: TRBD2
size: NA

CDR3: CASSQEPGTGNSPLHF
DNA: TGCGCCAGCAGCCAAGAGCCCGGGACAGGGAATTCACCCCTCCACTTT
V: TRBV4-3
J: TRBJ1-6
D: TRBD1
size: few

CDR3: CSARGRGHKNIQYF
DNA: TGCAGTGCTAGAGGGCGGGGGCACAAAAACATTCAGTACTTC
V: TRBV20-1
J: TRBJ2-4
D: NA
size: few

CDR3: CATSRVPDSPLHF
DNA: TGTGCCACCAGCAGAGTACCGGATTCACCCCTCCACTTT
V: TRBV15
J: TRBJ1-6
D: NA
size: NA

CDR3: CSVERGGVGYTF
DNA: TGCAGCGTTGAAAGGGGGGGGGTTGGCTACACCTTC
V: TRBV29-1
J: TRBJ1-2
D: NA
size: NA

CDR3: CASSLSPAGVHNEQFF
DNA: TGTGCCAGCAGTTTATCCCCCGCAGGGGTCCACAATGAGCAGTTCTTC
V: TRBV28
J: TRBJ2-1
D: NA
size: NA

CDR3: CSARGDGSNQPQHF
DNA: TGCAGTGCTAGAGGGGACGGTAGCAATCAGCCCCAGCATTTT
V: TRBV20-1
J: TRBJ1-5
D: NA
size: NA

CDR3: CASSLVGVLNQPQHF
DNA: TGTGCCAGCTCCCTGGTAGGCGTCCTCAATCAGCCCCAGCATTTT
V: TRBV18
J: TRBJ1-5
D: NA
size: NA

CDR3: CASSFQGRSQSEAFF
DNA: TGCGCCAGCAGCTTTCAGGGACGGTCCCAGTCTGAAGCTTTCTTT
V: TRBV5-1
J: TRBJ1-1
D: NA
size: few

CDR3: CASSELYNEQFF
DNA: TGTGCCAGCAGTGAATTGTACAATGAGCAGTTCTTC
V: TRBV25-1
J: TRBJ2-1
D: NA
size: few

CDR3: CATSRDPRGGAPDTQYF
DNA: TGTGCCACCAGCAGAGATCCCCGCGGGGGGGCCCCAGATACGCAGTATTTT
V: TRBV15
J: TRBJ2-3
D: TRBD2
size: few

CDR3: CASSLILGVDTQYF
DNA: TGTGCCAGCAGCCTAATACTAGGTGTAGATACGCAGTATTTT
V: TRBV7-2
J: TRBJ2-3
D: NA
size: NA

CDR3: CASSFPGWDEQFF
DNA: TGTGCCAGCAGCTTTCCCGGATGGGATGAGCAGTTCTTC
V: TRBV5-6
J: TRBJ2-1
D: NA
size: NA

CDR3: CATSRAGGADTQYF
DNA: TGTGCCACCAGCAGAGCGGGGGGGGCAGATACGCAGTATTTT
V: TRBV15
J: TRBJ2-3
D: TRBD2
size: many

CDR3: CASSLARGPDPRVQYF
DNA: TGCGCCAGCAGCTTGGCCAGGGGTCCGGATCCTCGGGTGCAGTACTTC
V: TRBV5-1
J: TRBJ2-5
D: NA
size: few

CDR3: CASNSYDQPQHF
DNA: TGTGCCAGCAATTCCTACGATCAGCCCCAGCATTTT
V: TRBV2
J: TRBJ1-5
D: NA
size: NA

CDR3: CASSTSGDGPNTGELFF
DNA: TGTGCCAGCAGCACGTCGGGGGACGGCCCGAACACCGGGGAGCTGTTTTTT
V: TRBV7-8
J: TRBJ2-2
D: NA
size: few